A single sample gave rise to the 6 T cell receptor beta chains below, sequenced in a study of blood T cell repertoires in COVID-19. Libraries were prepared by immunoSEQ multiplex PCR; TCRdb keeps only in-frame clonotypes and omits some of them. Of around 700,000 clones detected, 85% to 90% appear once; the ten largest clones hold roughly 0.25%. The sample comprised peripheral blood. The receptors originated from a woman between 18 and 29 years old with acute or convalescent COVID-19.

The chain is built from TRBV28 and TRBJ1-3; 7 nucleotides align to TRBD1. This CDR3 contains 15 residues. Trimming at V came to 5 bases and at J to 4 bases, leaving 8 bases not matched to a gene. The V gene's germline CDR1 is MDHEN and CDR2 SYDVKM. CDR3 bases: TGTGCCAGCAGTACCCCTTCAGGGGGAGGAAACACCATATATTTT. Amino acid sequence: CASSTPSGGGNTIYF. The entire variable domain, with the rest obtained from reference TRBV28 and TRBJ1-3, is as follows: DVKVTQSSRYLVKRTGEKVFLECVQDMDHENMFWYRQDPGLGLRLIYFSYDVKMKEKGDIPEGYSVSREKKERFSLILESASTNQTSMYLCASSTPSGGGNTIYFGEGSWLTVV.

The CDR3: CASMRNRVEETQYF. The CDR3 coding sequence is TGTGCCAGCATGAGGAACAGGGTAGAAGAGACCCAGTACTTC. The gene calls are TRBV2 and TRBJ2-5; a weak D match, TRBD1 (6 bases). The CDR3 has 14 residues. CDR1 is SNHLY and CDR2 is FYNNEI in the germline V gene. The V end was cut by 7 bases, the J end by 3 bases, with 15 bases between. Based on the CDR3 plus reference TRBV2 and TRBJ2-5, the full variable domain is EPEVTQTPSHQVTQMGQEVILRCVPISNHLYFYWYRQILGQKVEFLVSFYNNEISEKSEIFDDQFSVERPDGSNFTLKIRSTKLEDSAMYFCASMRNRVEETQYFGPGTRLLVL.

The rearrangement uses TRBV6-5 and TRBJ1-1; D call uncertain. Trimming cost V 0 bases and J 4 bases, with 9 bases left between them. The CDR3 is 14 amino acids. CDR1 MNHEY and CDR2 SVGAGI come from the germline V gene. CDR3 in amino acids: CASSYSEGFTEAFF. CDR3 nucleotides: TGTGCCAGCAGTTACTCGGAGGGTTTCACTGAAGCTTTCTTT.

The rearrangement links TRBV30 to TRBJ1-1; D uncertain. The germline V and J ends were trimmed by 4 bases and 5 bases, with 20 bases remaining between them. This CDR3 has 15 amino acids. Germline-derived CDR1 and CDR2 are GTSNPN and SVGIG (reference sequence). CDR3 coding DNA: TGTGCCTGGACGAGAGAGGCGTCGGGTTGGACTGAAGCTTTCTTT. Translation gives CAWTREASGWTEAFF.

The rearrangement links TRBV15 to TRBJ1-5; a weak D match, TRBD1 (6 bases). V lost 3 bases to trimming and J lost 5 bases, with 14 bases between them. CDR3 length: 15 residues. Germline CDR1 LNHNV, CDR2 YYDKDF (reference sequence). CDR3 region: CATSRDDRSYQPQHF. Written as DNA, the CDR3 is TGTGCCACCAGCAGGGATGACAGGAGTTATCAGCCCCAGCATTTT.

The chain uses TRBV6-5 and TRBJ1-5, with D perhaps TRBD1 (5 bases). The CDR3 spans 13 residues. CDR1 and CDR2 from the germline V gene are MNHEY and SVGAGI. V dropped 7 bases and J dropped 6 bases, with 13 bases sitting between them. The CDR3 loop reads CASTPRAGQPQHF. CDR3 DNA: TGTGCCAGCACCCCCAGGGCCGGTCAGCCCCAGCATTTT.